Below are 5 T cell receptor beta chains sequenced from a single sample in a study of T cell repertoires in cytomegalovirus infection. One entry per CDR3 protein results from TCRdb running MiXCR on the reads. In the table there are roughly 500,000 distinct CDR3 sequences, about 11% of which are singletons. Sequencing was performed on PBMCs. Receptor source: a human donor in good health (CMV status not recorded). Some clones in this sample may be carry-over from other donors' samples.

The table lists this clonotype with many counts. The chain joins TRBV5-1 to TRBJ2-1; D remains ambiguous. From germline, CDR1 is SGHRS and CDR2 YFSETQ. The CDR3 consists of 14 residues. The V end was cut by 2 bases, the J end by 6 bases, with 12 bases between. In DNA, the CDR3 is TGCGCCAGCAGCTTTATTGGACCTAGCAATGAGCAGTTCTTC. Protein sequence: CASSFIGPSNEQFF.

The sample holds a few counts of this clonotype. This CDR3 reads CATSRDLGGREKLFF. In nucleotides, the CDR3 is TGTGCCACCAGCAGAGATCTCGGGGGGCGTGAAAAACTGTTTTTT. The V and J genes are TRBV15 and TRBJ1-4; D may be TRBD1 (6 bases). The CDR3 runs to 15 residues. Per germline, CDR1 LNHNV and CDR2 YYDKDF (reference sequence). Deletions cut 0 bases from V and 7 bases from J, with 12 bases between.

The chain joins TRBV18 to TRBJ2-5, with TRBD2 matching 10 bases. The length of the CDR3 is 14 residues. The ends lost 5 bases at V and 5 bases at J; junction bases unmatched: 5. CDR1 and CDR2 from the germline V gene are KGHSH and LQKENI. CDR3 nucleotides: TGTGCCAGCTCATCTACTAGCGGGATGGAGACCCAGTACTTC. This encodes CASSSTSGMETQYF.

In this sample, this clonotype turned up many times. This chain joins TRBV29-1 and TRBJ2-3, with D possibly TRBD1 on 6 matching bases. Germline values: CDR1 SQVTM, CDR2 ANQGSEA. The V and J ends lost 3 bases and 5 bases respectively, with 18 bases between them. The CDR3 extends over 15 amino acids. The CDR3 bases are TGCAGCGTTGATCGCGCACAGGGATGGCAAGATACGCAGTATTTT. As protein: CSVDRAQGWQDTQYF.

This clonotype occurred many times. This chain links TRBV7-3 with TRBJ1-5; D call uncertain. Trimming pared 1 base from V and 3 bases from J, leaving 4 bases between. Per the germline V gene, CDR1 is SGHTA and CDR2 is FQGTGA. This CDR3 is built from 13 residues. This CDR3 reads CASSLRPNQPQHF. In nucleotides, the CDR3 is TGTGCCAGCAGCTTAAGGCCCAATCAGCCCCAGCATTTT.